What follows is one TCR beta chain and its context. Antigen: not known. A single base separates this from a much larger clone, so it may be a read error. TCRdb processed the multiplex PCR reads anew with MiXCR; each CDR3 protein has one entry. The sample consists of approximately 130,000 distinct CDR3 sequences, 21% of them appearing once. Breast cancer patients provided tissue from their axillary draining lymph nodes. This sample is part of a study of breast tumors, draining lymph nodes, adjacent tissues. Study conclusions and caveats: Tumor TCR diversity was below lymph nodes but above nontumor tissue. The lymph node origin of tumor T cells was framed as consistent with a hypothesis, not demonstrated.

This CDR3 spans 17 amino acids. V lost 4 bases and J lost 0, with 15 bases in between. Germline V gives CDR1 MNHNS, CDR2 SASEGT. The chain has TRBV6-1 and TRBJ2-2, with a possible D match to TRBD2 (6 bases). The clonotype originates from a female donor with breast cancer. Some clones in this sample may be carry-over from other donors' samples. Sequenced input: axillary lymph node tissue. CDR3 nucleotide sequence: TGTGCCAGCAGTGGATTTCCGGTAGCGGCGAACACCGGGGAGCTGTTTTTT. Amino acids: CASSGFPVAANTGELFF.